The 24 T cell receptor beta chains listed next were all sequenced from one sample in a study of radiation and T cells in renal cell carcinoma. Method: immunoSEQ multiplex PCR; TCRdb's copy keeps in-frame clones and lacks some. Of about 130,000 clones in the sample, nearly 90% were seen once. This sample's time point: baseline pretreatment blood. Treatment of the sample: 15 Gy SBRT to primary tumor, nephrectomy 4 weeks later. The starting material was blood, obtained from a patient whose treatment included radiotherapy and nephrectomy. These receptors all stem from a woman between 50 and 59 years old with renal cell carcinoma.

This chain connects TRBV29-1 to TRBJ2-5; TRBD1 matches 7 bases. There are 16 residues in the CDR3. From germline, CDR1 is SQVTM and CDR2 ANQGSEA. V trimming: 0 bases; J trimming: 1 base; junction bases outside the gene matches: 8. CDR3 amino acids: CSVEDRRGQSQETQYF. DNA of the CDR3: TGCAGCGTTGAAGATCGACGGGGACAGAGCCAAGAGACCCAGTACTTC. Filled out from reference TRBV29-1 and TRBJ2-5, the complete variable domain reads SAVISQKPSRDICQRGTSLTIQCQVDSQVTMMFWYRQQPGQSLTLIATANQGSEATYESGFVIDKFPISRPNLTFSTLTVSNMSPEDSSIYLCSVEDRRGQSQETQYFGPGTRLLVL.

In nucleotides, the CDR3 is TGTGCCAGCAGTTATTATGCGGGGGGGCACCGCCATGCCAAAAACATTCAGTACTTC. Its protein product is CASSYYAGGHRHAKNIQYF. This rearrangement joins TRBV6-8 to TRBJ2-4, with 9 bases fitting TRBD2. Trimming cost V 3 bases and J 1 base; bases outside gene matches: 13. The CDR3 extends over 19 amino acids. Germline V gene lookup returns CDR1 MNHGY and CDR2 SAAAGT.

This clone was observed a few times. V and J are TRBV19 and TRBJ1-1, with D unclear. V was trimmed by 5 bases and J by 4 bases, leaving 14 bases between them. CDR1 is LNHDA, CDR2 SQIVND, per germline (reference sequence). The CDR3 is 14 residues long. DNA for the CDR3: TGTGCCAGTAGTGGGCGCAGCTATGCCACTGAAGCTTTCTTT. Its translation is CASSGRSYATEAFF.

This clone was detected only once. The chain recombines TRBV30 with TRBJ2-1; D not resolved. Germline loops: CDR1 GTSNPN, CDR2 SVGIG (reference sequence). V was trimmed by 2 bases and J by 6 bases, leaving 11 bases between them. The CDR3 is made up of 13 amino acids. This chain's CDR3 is CAWSRLLANEQFF. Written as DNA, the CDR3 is TGTGCCTGGAGTCGGTTGCTGGCCAATGAGCAGTTCTTC.

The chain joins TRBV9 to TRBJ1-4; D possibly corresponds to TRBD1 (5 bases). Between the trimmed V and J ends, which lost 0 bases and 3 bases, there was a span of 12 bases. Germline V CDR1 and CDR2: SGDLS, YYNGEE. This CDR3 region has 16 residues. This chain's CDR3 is CASSVAPEGPNEKLFF. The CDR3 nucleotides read TGTGCCAGCAGCGTAGCTCCCGAGGGACCTAATGAAAAACTGTTTTTT.

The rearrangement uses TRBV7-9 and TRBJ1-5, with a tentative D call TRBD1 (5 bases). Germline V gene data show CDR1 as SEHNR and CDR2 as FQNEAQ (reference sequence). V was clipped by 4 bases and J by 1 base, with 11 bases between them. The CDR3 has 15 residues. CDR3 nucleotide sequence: TGTGCCAGCAGCTCATCGGGGGGAAGCAATCAGCCCCAGCATTTT. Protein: CASSSSGGSNQPQHF.

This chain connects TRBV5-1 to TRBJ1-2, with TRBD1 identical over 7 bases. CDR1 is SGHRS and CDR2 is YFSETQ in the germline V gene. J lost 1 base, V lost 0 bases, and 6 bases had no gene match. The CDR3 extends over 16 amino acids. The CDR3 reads CASSLGDSRNNYGYTF. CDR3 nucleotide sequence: TGCGCCAGCAGCTTGGGGGACAGCCGCAATAACTATGGCTACACCTTC.

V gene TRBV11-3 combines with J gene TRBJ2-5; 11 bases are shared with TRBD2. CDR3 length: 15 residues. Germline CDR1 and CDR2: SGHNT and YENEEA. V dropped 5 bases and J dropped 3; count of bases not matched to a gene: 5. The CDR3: CASSKRGLAEETQYF. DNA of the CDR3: TGTGCCAGCAGCAAGCGGGGACTAGCGGAAGAGACCCAGTACTTC.

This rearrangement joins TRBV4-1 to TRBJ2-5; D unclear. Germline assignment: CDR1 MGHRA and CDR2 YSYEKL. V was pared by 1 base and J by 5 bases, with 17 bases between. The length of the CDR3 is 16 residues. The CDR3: CASSQVGLRLKETQYF. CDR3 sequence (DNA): TGCGCCAGCAGCCAAGTAGGGCTCCGCCTTAAGGAGACCCAGTACTTC.

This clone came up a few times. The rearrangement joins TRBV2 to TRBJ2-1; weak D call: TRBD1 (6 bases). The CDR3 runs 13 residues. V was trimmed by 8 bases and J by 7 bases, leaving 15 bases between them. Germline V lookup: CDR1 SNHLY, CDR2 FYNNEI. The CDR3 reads CASHRLGANEQFF. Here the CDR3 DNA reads TGTGCCAGCCACCGGCTGGGGGCGAATGAGCAGTTCTTC.

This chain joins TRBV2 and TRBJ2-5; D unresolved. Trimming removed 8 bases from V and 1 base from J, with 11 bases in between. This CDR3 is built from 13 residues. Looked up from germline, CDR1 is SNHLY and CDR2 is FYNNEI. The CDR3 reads CASSYNFQETQYF. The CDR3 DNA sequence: TGTGCCAGCTCCTATAACTTCCAAGAGACCCAGTACTTC. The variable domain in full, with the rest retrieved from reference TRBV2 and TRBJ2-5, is EPEVTQTPSHQVTQMGQEVILRCVPISNHLYFYWYRQILGQKVEFLVSFYNNEISEKSEIFDDQFSVERPDGSNFTLKIRSTKLEDSAMYFCASSYNFQETQYFGPGTRLLVL.

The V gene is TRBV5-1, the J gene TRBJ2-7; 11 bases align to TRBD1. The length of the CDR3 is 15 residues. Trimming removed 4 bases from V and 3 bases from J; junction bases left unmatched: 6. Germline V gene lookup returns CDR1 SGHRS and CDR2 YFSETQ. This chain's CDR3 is CASSVRTGGGYEQYF. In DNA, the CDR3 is TGCGCCAGCAGCGTTAGGACAGGGGGCGGCTACGAGCAGTACTTC. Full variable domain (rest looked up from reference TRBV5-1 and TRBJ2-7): KAGVTQTPRYLIKTRGQQVTLSCSPISGHRSVSWYQQTPGQGLQFLFEYFSETQRNKGNFPGRFSGRQFSNSRSEMNVSTLELGDSALYLCASSVRTGGGYEQYFGPGTRLTVT.

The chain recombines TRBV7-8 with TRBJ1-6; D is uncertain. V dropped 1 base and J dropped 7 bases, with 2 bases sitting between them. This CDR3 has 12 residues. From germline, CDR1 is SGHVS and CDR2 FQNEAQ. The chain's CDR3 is CASSLGNSPLHF. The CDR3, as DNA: TGTGCCAGCAGCTTAGGGAATTCACCCCTCCACTTT.

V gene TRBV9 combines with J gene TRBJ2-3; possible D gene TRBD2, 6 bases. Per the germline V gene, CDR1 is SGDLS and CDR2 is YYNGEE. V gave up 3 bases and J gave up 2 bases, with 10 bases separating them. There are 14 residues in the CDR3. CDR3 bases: TGTGCCAGCAGCGGGGCGGGGCCCACAGATACGCAGTATTTT. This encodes CASSGAGPTDTQYF.

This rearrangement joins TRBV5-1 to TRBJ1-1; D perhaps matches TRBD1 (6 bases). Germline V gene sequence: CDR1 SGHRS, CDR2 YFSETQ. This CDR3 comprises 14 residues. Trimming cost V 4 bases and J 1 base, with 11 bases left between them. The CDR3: CASSRDTTNTEAFF. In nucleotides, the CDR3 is TGCGCCAGCAGCAGGGACACCACGAACACTGAAGCTTTCTTT. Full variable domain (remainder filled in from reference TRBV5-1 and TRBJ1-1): KAGVTQTPRYLIKTRGQQVTLSCSPISGHRSVSWYQQTPGQGLQFLFEYFSETQRNKGNFPGRFSGRQFSNSRSEMNVSTLELGDSALYLCASSRDTTNTEAFFGQGTRLTVV.

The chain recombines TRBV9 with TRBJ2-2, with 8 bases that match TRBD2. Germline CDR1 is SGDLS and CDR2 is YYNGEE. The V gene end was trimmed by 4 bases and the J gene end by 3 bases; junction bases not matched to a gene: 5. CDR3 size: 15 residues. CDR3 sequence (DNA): TGTGCCAGCAGCCCGCGGGGGGCGGACACCGGGGAGCTGTTTTTT. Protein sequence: CASSPRGADTGELFF.

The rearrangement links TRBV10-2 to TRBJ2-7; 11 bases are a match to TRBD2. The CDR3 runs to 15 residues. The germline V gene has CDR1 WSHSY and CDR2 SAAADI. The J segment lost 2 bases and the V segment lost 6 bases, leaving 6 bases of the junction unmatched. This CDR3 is CASSDLAGGTYEQYF. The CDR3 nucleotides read TGCGCCAGCAGCGACCTAGCGGGGGGAACCTACGAGCAGTACTTC.

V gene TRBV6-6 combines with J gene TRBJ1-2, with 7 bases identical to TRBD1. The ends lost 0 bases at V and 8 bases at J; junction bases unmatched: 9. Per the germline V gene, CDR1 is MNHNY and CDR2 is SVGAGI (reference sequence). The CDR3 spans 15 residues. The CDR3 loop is CASSYSGGELQGYTF. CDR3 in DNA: TGTGCCAGCAGTTACTCAGGGGGCGAGTTACAAGGCTACACCTTC.

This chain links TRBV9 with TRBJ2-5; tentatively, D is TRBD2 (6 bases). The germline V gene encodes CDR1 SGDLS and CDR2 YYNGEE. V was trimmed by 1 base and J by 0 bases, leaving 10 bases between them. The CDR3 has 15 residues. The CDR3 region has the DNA TGTGCCAGCAGCGTACGGGGGACGTACCAAGAGACCCAGTACTTC. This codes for CASSVRGTYQETQYF.

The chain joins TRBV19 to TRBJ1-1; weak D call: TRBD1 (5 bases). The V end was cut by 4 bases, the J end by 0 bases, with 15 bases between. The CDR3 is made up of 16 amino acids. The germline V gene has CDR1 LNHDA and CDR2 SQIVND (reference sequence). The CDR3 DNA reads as TGTGCCAGTAGTAAATTGCTAGGACAAATGAACACTGAAGCTTTCTTT. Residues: CASSKLLGQMNTEAFF.

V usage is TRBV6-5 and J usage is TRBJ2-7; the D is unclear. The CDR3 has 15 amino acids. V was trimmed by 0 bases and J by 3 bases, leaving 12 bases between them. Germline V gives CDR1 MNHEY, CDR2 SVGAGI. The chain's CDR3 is CASSYSQESGYEQYF. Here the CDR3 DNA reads TGTGCCAGCAGTTACTCTCAGGAGAGTGGCTACGAGCAGTACTTC.

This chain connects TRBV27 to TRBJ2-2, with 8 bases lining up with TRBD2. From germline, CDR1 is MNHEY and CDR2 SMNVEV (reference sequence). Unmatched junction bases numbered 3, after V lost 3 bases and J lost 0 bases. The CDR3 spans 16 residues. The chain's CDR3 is CASSFQRGPNTGELFF. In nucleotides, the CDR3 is TGTGCCAGCAGTTTTCAGCGGGGGCCGAACACCGGGGAGCTGTTTTTT.

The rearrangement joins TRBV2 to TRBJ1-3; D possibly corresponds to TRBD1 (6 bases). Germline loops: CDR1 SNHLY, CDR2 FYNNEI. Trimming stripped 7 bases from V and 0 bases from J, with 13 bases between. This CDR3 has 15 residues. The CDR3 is CASTVDSYSGNTIYF. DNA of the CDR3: TGTGCCAGCACTGTGGACAGCTACTCTGGAAACACCATATATTTT.

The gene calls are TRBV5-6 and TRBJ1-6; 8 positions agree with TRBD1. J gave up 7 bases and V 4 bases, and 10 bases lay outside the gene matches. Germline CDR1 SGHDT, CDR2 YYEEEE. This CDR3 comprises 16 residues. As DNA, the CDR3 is TGTGCCAGCAGCCGGACGCCCACAGGGGGAAATTCACCCCTCCACTTT. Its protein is CASSRTPTGGNSPLHF.